What follows is one TCR beta chain and its context. In the original analysis: Cell counts per sample came from amplifying reference gene primers. Sequencing used immunoSEQ multiplex PCR; TCRdb keeps in-frame clones, though not all of them. That table is the source of V, J and clone size, and D and trimming were worked out from the DNA. Altogether 200,000 to 250,000 clones are present, roughly nine tenths being singletons, with the ten largest covering 1.2%. The data were taken from a study of blood T cell repertoires in COVID-19. The CDR3 has 13 amino acids. The V gene's germline CDR1 is LNHDA and CDR2 SQIVND (reference sequence). Trimming took off 3 bases at V and 2 bases at J, with 8 bases between the two ends.

The clonotype comes from a man aged 25 to 45 with acute or convalescent COVID-19. V usage is TRBV19 and J usage is TRBJ2-7, with a possible D match to TRBD1 (5 bases). Specimen: peripheral blood. The CDR3 sequence is CASSIRTTYEQYF. CDR3 DNA sequence: TGTGCCAGTAGTATCCGGACAACCTACGAGCAGTACTTC.